Below are 28 T cell receptor beta chains sequenced from a single sample in a study of shared T cell receptors in the human thymus. The protocol was immunoSEQ multiplex PCR, while the TCRdb copy is restricted to in-frame clones and leaves out a portion. The data hold more than 550,000 clones, with around 87% observed a single time. Separately, the same data were catalogued under a study of human thymus T cells.

The specimen sequenced was thymocytes. The receptor source for this set is a boy under two years old with a congenital heart defect.

V gene TRBV5-6 combines with J gene TRBJ2-2, with a possible D match to TRBD2 (6 bases). The CDR3 is 14 residues long. Germline CDR1 SGHDT, CDR2 YYEEEE. Between the trimmed V and J ends, which lost 0 bases and 8 bases, there was a span of 11 bases. The CDR3 reads CASSLDREEGELFF. The CDR3 nucleotides read TGTGCCAGCAGCTTGGATAGGGAGGAGGGGGAGCTGTTTTTT.

The chain recombines TRBV7-6 with TRBJ1-5; 9 nucleotides line up with TRBD1. Trimming removed 5 bases from V and 2 bases from J; junction bases left unmatched: 7. CDR1 is SGHVS, CDR2 FNYEAQ, per germline. The CDR3 is 16 residues long. CDR3 nucleotides: TGTGCCAGCAGCCCCCTACAGGGGGCAGGCAATCAGCCCCAGCATTTT. It translates to CASSPLQGAGNQPQHF.

A remark on this clone: Compared with germline, one end of the junction differs, possibly owing to a read error. V and J are TRBV5-1 and TRBJ2-2; unclear D gene. Per germline, CDR1 SGHRS and CDR2 YFSETQ. The CDR3 covers 17 residues. CDR3 sequence (DNA): TGCGCCAGCGGCTTGTCCTCCACAGCCCCTCTTGCCGGGGAGCTGTTTTTT. This gives the protein CASGLSSTAPLAGELFF.

This chain connects TRBV20-1 to TRBJ1-1; D is uncertain. CDR1 is DFQATT, CDR2 SNEGSKA, per germline (reference sequence). The CDR3 has 10 amino acids. Here the CDR3 DNA reads TGCCGGGAAGGGAACACTGAAGCTTTCTTT. This sequence encodes CREGNTEAFF.

Notes on this clone: An end of the junction differs from the germline gene, which may be a read error. J is TRBJ2-7 and V is TRBV10-3; a weak D match, TRBD1 (6 bases). Looked up from germline, CDR1 is ENHRY and CDR2 is SYGVKD. The CDR3 spans 15 residues. CDR3 loop: CAVSGTGQEAYEQYF. CDR3 DNA: TGTGCCGTCAGCGGAACAGGGCAGGAAGCCTACGAGCAGTACTTC.

This clone has just a few counts. Within the sample, other DNA sequences also encode this same CDR3. The chain links TRBV20-1 to TRBJ2-5; D remains ambiguous. The CDR3 totals 10 residues. V gave up 3 bases and J gave up 5 bases, with 4 bases separating them. The germline V gene encodes CDR1 DFQATT and CDR2 SNEGSKA (reference sequence). CDR3 coding DNA: TGCAGTGCTAGTTCGGAGACCCAGTACTTC. Translated: CSASSETQYF.

This clone was seen more than once but under ten times. The V call is TRBV30, the J call TRBJ2-7, with TRBD2 matching over 15 bases. The CDR3 totals 14 residues. V shed 3 bases, J shed 4 bases, and the junction held 1 base outside the gene matches. Germline assignment: CDR1 GTSNPN and CDR2 SVGIG (reference sequence). CDR3 DNA: TGTGCCTGGAGCGGGACTAGCGGGAGGTACGAGCAGTACTTC. Its translation is CAWSGTSGRYEQYF.

The rearrangement joins TRBV7-9 to TRBJ1-5; 9 nucleotides align to TRBD1. The CDR3 is 16 residues long. The germline V gene encodes CDR1 SEHNR and CDR2 FQNEAQ (reference sequence). J lost 1 base, V lost 1 base, and 2 bases had no gene match. CDR3 coding DNA: TGTGCCAGCAGCTTAGTAGACAGGGGGAGCAATCAGCCCCAGCATTTT. This encodes CASSLVDRGSNQPQHF.

This sequence joins TRBV6-1 and TRBJ1-5; D is unresolved. Trimming stripped 7 bases from V and 0 bases from J, with 13 bases between. This CDR3 comprises 15 residues. The germline V gene has CDR1 MNHNS and CDR2 SASEGT. The CDR3 region is CASTHDTLSNQPQHF. In DNA, the CDR3 is TGTGCCAGCACTCACGACACACTTAGCAATCAGCCCCAGCATTTT.

This clone was recorded once. The chain is built from TRBV5-1 and TRBJ2-3; 13 nucleotides match TRBD2. V dropped 4 bases and J dropped 5; count of bases not matched to a gene: 7. The CDR3 spans 16 residues. Germline CDR1 and CDR2: SGHRS and YFSETQ. CDR3: CASSLRLAGGEDTQYF. In DNA form, the CDR3 reads TGCGCCAGCAGCCTAAGACTAGCGGGGGGCGAAGATACGCAGTATTTT. Using reference TRBV5-1 and TRBJ2-3 for the parts outside the CDR3, the full variable domain is KAGVTQTPRYLIKTRGQQVTLSCSPISGHRSVSWYQQTPGQGLQFLFEYFSETQRNKGNFPGRFSGRQFSNSRSEMNVSTLELGDSALYLCASSLRLAGGEDTQYFGPGTRLTVL.

DNA for the CDR3: TGTGCCAGCAGTTTATCGGGGACAGACGCTTATAATTCACCCCTCCACTTT. Amino acids: CASSLSGTDAYNSPLHF. The V gene is TRBV27, the J gene TRBJ1-6; 7 bases line up with TRBD1. Germline-derived CDR1 and CDR2 are MNHEY and SMNVEV (reference sequence). V dropped 0 bases and J dropped 4; count of bases not matched to a gene: 6. The CDR3 spans 17 residues.

V is TRBV9 and J is TRBJ1-4, with a possible D match to TRBD1 (6 bases). The V gene's germline CDR1 is SGDLS and CDR2 YYNGEE. There are 17 residues in the CDR3. V was trimmed by 4 bases and J by 0 bases, leaving 16 bases between them. CDR3 sequence (DNA): TGTGCCAGCAGCCCCCTCCCGGACAGTCCAACTAATGAAAAACTGTTTTTT. This gives the protein CASSPLPDSPTNEKLFF.

J is TRBJ1-2 and V is TRBV7-2, with a possible D match to TRBD1 (5 bases). Trimming took off 0 bases at V and 4 bases at J, with 9 bases between the two ends. CDR1 is SGHTA and CDR2 is FQGNSA in the germline V gene. The CDR3 loop spans 14 amino acids. The CDR3 sequence: CASSLADSFYGYTF. CDR3 nucleotide sequence: TGTGCCAGCAGCTTAGCCGACAGCTTCTATGGCTACACCTTC. Variable domain in full (rest from reference TRBV7-2 and TRBJ1-2): GAGVSQSPSNKVTEKGKDVELRCDPISGHTALYWYRQSLGQGLEFLIYFQGNSAPDKSGLPSDRFSAERTGGSVSTLTIQRTQQEDSAVYLCASSLADSFYGYTFGSGTRLTVV.

The genes are TRBV28 and TRBJ1-2, with TRBD1 identical over 10 bases. Looked up from germline, CDR1 is MDHEN and CDR2 is SYDVKM. This CDR3 has 15 residues. V trimming: 5 bases; J trimming: 3 bases; junction bases outside the gene matches: 6. CDR3 bases: TGTGCCAGCAGTCCCAAGACAGGGGGCGACTATGGCTACACCTTC. Translated: CASSPKTGGDYGYTF.

The J gene is TRBJ1-3, the V gene TRBV5-5; 9 bases align to TRBD1. This CDR3 region has 15 residues. The ends lost 4 bases at V and 4 bases at J; junction bases unmatched: 6. In germline, CDR1 is SGHKS, CDR2 YYEKEE (reference sequence). This CDR3 reads CASSIGTGTGNTIYF. The DNA for the CDR3 is TGTGCCAGCAGCATCGGGACAGGGACGGGAAACACCATATATTTT.

This clone was detected a few times. CDR3 DNA sequence: TGTGCCAGCTCACCAGGTATTAGAACCTACGAGCAGTACTTC. It is translated as CASSPGIRTYEQYF. V usage is TRBV18 and J usage is TRBJ2-7, with D unresolved. CDR1 and CDR2 from the germline V gene are KGHSH and LQKENI. Trimming pared 2 bases from V and 2 bases from J, leaving 10 bases between. CDR3 size: 14 residues.

This chain joins TRBV29-1 and TRBJ2-5; 8 nucleotides align to TRBD2. V lost 3 bases to trimming and J lost 4 bases; unmatched junction nucleotides: 4. CDR3 size: 13 residues. Germline CDR1 SQVTM, CDR2 ANQGSEA. In nucleotides, the CDR3 is TGCAGCGTTGATTCCCTAGCGGGAGAGACCCAGTACTTC. It translates to CSVDSLAGETQYF.

V and J are TRBV28 and TRBJ2-2; possibly TRBD2 for D (6 bases). Trimming pared 5 bases from V and 7 bases from J, leaving 17 bases between. The germline gives CDR1 MDHEN, CDR2 SYDVKM. This CDR3 is built from 15 residues. The CDR3 nucleotides are TGTGCCAGCAGTACCAAGCGGGTCGGTTTCGGGGAGCTGTTTTTT. Protein: CASSTKRVGFGELFF.

V usage is TRBV9 and J usage is TRBJ1-5, with D unresolved. This CDR3 has 14 amino acids. Trimming pared 0 bases from V and 4 bases from J, leaving 8 bases between. The V gene's germline CDR1 is SGDLS and CDR2 YYNGEE. The CDR3 reads CASSVGSENQPQHF. The CDR3, as DNA: TGTGCCAGCAGCGTAGGTAGTGAGAATCAGCCCCAGCATTTT.

This chain uses TRBV5-5 with TRBJ2-7; TRBD2 is a possible D gene (6 bases). This CDR3 contains 16 residues. Trimming removed 4 bases at V and 0 bases at J, with 17 bases between. Germline lookup yields CDR1 SGHKS and CDR2 YYEKEE (reference sequence). The CDR3 coding sequence is TGTGCCAGCAGCCAACCCAGGGACTCACTCTCCTACGAGCAGTACTTC. Encoded protein: CASSQPRDSLSYEQYF. The full variable domain, its missing parts supplied by reference TRBV5-5 and TRBJ2-7, is DAGVTQSPTHLIKTRGQQVTLRCSPISGHKSVSWYQQVLGQGPQFIFQYYEKEERGRGNFPDRFSARQFPNYSSELNVNALLLGDSALYLCASSQPRDSLSYEQYFGPGTRLTVT.

The gene calls are TRBV9 and TRBJ2-2; D is possibly TRBD2 (7 bases). V dropped 1 base and J dropped 0 bases, with 16 bases sitting between them. CDR3 length: 18 amino acids. Germline values: CDR1 SGDLS, CDR2 YYNGEE. CDR3 sequence: CASSVISGGPTNTGELFF. DNA of the CDR3: TGTGCCAGCAGCGTAATTTCCGGGGGGCCCACGAACACCGGGGAGCTGTTTTTT.

There are a few counts of this clone. The gene calls are TRBV2 and TRBJ2-1; 7 bases map to TRBD2. This CDR3 is 15 amino acids long. J lost 7 bases, V lost 4 bases, and 10 bases had no gene match. Germline V lookup: CDR1 SNHLY, CDR2 FYNNEI. The CDR3 nucleotides read TGTGCCAGCAGTGTCTGGGCGGGAGCTCGGAATGAGCAGTTCTTC. This gives the protein CASSVWAGARNEQFF.

The chain recombines TRBV6-5 with TRBJ1-1; D is undetermined. The CDR3 runs 12 residues. Trimming cost V 5 bases and J 4 bases, with 8 bases left between them. The germline gives CDR1 MNHEY, CDR2 SVGAGI. The CDR3 here is CASSLYGTEAFF. CDR3 sequence (DNA): TGTGCCAGCAGTCTGTACGGCACTGAAGCTTTCTTT.

CDR3 nucleotide sequence: TGTGCCAGCAGTTTCCAGGGGATCGTCCACGAGCAGTACTTC. This codes for CASSFQGIVHEQYF. This chain connects TRBV28 to TRBJ2-7; D might be TRBD1 (6 bases). V was clipped by 3 bases and J by 5 bases, with 14 bases between them. This CDR3 is built from 14 residues. CDR1 and CDR2 from the germline V gene are MDHEN and SYDVKM.

The chain has TRBV4-3 and TRBJ2-7, with 11 bases identical to TRBD2. The trim removed 3 bases at V and 5 bases at J, leaving 12 bases unmatched. Germline CDR1 and CDR2: LGHNA and YSLEER. This CDR3 is 17 amino acids long. The CDR3 reads CASSHRPLAGGPHEQYF. In DNA, the CDR3 is TGCGCCAGCAGCCACCGCCCATTAGCGGGGGGGCCTCACGAGCAGTACTTC.

The chain couples TRBV15 to TRBJ1-1; 8 positions agree with TRBD1. The V and J ends lost 0 bases and 0 bases, in that order; junction bases with no gene match: 6. Germline V gene lookup returns CDR1 LNHNV and CDR2 YYDKDF (reference sequence). The CDR3 sequence is 17 residues long. The CDR3 sequence: CATSREKTGEVNTEAFF. The CDR3, as DNA: TGTGCCACCAGCAGAGAGAAGACAGGGGAGGTGAACACTGAAGCTTTCTTT. Full variable domain (outside the CDR3, taken from reference TRBV15 and TRBJ1-1): DAMVIQNPRYQVTQFGKPVTLSCSQTLNHNVMYWYQQKSSQAPKLLFHYYDKDFNNEADTPDNFQSRRPNTSFCFLDIRSPGLGDTAMYLCATSREKTGEVNTEAFFGQGTRLTVV.

This clone has just one count. The chain carries TRBV28 and TRBJ1-1; 10 bases align to TRBD1. CDR1 is MDHEN and CDR2 is SYDVKM in the germline V gene. The CDR3 contains 19 residues. Trimming at V came to 2 bases and at J to 4 bases, leaving 16 bases not matched to a gene. CDR3: CASSLPHVRDRGGCTEAFF. The CDR3 DNA is TGTGCCAGCAGTTTACCCCATGTTCGGGACAGGGGAGGTTGCACTGAAGCTTTCTTT.

The chain links TRBV7-2 to TRBJ1-5, with 9 nucleotides matching TRBD1. J gave up 8 bases and V 3 bases, and 11 bases lay outside the gene matches. This CDR3 contains 16 residues. Germline assignment: CDR1 SGHTA and CDR2 FQGNSA. CDR3 in DNA: TGTGCCAGCAGCTTCCGGGACAGGGCTGGAATGGAGCCCCAGCATTTT. This encodes CASSFRDRAGMEPQHF.